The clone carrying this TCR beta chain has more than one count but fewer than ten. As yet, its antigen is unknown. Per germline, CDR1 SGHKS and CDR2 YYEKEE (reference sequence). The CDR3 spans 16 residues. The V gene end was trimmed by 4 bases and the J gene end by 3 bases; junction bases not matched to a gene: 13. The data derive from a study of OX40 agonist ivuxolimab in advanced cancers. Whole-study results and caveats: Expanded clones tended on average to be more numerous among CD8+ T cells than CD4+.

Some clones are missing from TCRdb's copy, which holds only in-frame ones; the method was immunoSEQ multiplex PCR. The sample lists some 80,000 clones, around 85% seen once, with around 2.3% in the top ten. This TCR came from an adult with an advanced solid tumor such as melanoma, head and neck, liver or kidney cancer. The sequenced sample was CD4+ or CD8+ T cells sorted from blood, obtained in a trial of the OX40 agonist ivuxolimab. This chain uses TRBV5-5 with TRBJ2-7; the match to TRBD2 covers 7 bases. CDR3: CASSPLGGTTYYEQYF. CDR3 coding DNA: TGTGCCAGCAGCCCCCTGGGAGGGACTACTTACTACGAGCAGTACTTC.